This T cell receptor (beta chain) was identified during a study of shared clonotypes between healthy human individuals. Overall study findings and caveats: A handful of donors held about 5% of naive CD4 clonotypes in common.

CD45RO negativity and positive selection for CCR7 defined naive CD8 cells, a population that excluded terminally differentiated effector memory CD45RA+ cells. Produced via immunoSEQ multiplex PCR; TCRdb's table is partial and in-frame only. The data hold approximately 650,000 clones, with around 95% observed a single time. There are 13 residues in the CDR3. CDR1 is MNHNY and CDR2 is SVGAGI in the germline V gene (reference sequence). V was shortened by 8 bases and J by 3 bases, with 11 bases between the two germline ends. Turning to this clone: What it binds is not known.

This TCR derives from a woman in her 30s in good health. The sequenced material came from naive CD8+ T cells sorted from blood. The chain combines TRBV6-6 with TRBJ2-1; perhaps TRBD2 as D (5 bases). The CDR3 is CASCRTVYNEQFF. The DNA for the CDR3 is TGTGCCAGCTGTAGGACTGTCTACAATGAGCAGTTCTTC.